These 11 T cell receptor beta chains share one sample of origin, sequenced in a study of T cell responses to AZD1222 COVID-19 vaccine. Produced via immunoSEQ multiplex PCR; TCRdb's table is partial and in-frame only. The sample includes more than 150,000 clones, less than 95% of them seen just once. The input for sequencing was peripheral blood, taken on day 0 of AZD1222 vaccination. These receptors originate from an adult in good health.

The V call is TRBV30, the J call TRBJ2-7; 8 nucleotides align to TRBD2. The V gene's germline CDR1 is GTSNPN and CDR2 SVGIG (reference sequence). The CDR3 has 14 residues. Trimming took 0 bases from V and 6 from J; bases not matched to a gene: 7. In DNA form, the CDR3 reads TGTGCCTGGAGTGTACGGCGGGAGGCCGGCGAGCAGTACTTC. It encodes CAWSVRREAGEQYF.

The J gene is TRBJ2-2, the V gene TRBV28; TRBD1 matches at 9 bases. The CDR3 is 17 residues long. Germline V lookup: CDR1 MDHEN, CDR2 SYDVKM. The J segment lost 4 bases and the V segment lost 3 bases, leaving 9 bases of the junction unmatched. This chain's CDR3 is CASSFVPGTGFTGELFF. The CDR3 DNA reads as TGTGCCAGCAGTTTCGTCCCCGGGACAGGGTTCACCGGGGAGCTGTTTTTT.

The V gene is TRBV11-1, the J gene TRBJ2-7; D gene ambiguous. The V end lost 1 base, the J end lost 4 bases, and 8 bases lay between the germline ends. This CDR3 comprises 13 residues. Germline V lookup: CDR1 SGHAT, CDR2 FQDESV (reference sequence). The DNA of the CDR3 is TGTGCCAGCAGCTTAGGCAGGATATACGAGCAGTACTTC. Its translation: CASSLGRIYEQYF.

This sequence joins TRBV19 and TRBJ2-3; D might be TRBD1 or TRBD2, each matching 5 bases. The CDR3 contains 15 residues. Trimming left V 5 bases short and J 0 bases short, with 12 bases between. Per germline, CDR1 LNHDA and CDR2 SQIVND (reference sequence). The CDR3 sequence is CASSPPGRSTDTQYF. The CDR3, as DNA: TGTGCCAGTAGTCCCCCGGGACGGAGCACAGATACGCAGTATTTT.

This clone was detected once. The V and J genes are TRBV11-3 and TRBJ2-1; TRBD2 is a possible D gene (7 bases). CDR3 length equals 15 residues. Trimming removed 3 bases from V and 2 bases from J, with 11 bases in between. Germline V CDR1 and CDR2: SGHNT, YENEEA. The CDR3 spells CASSFSGTTYNEQFF. The CDR3 region has the DNA TGTGCCAGCAGCTTCAGCGGGACAACCTACAATGAGCAGTTCTTC.

This sequence joins TRBV4-1 and TRBJ2-7; TRBD1 is a possible D gene (6 bases). This CDR3 is 11 amino acids long. V dropped 8 bases and J dropped 4 bases, with 9 bases sitting between them. Germline V gives CDR1 MGHRA, CDR2 YSYEKL. CDR3 sequence reads: CASVQGYEQYF. The CDR3 nucleotides are TGCGCCAGCGTACAGGGTTACGAGCAGTACTTC.

This chain uses TRBV4-1 with TRBJ2-7; 9 bases align to TRBD1. The V segment lost 4 bases and the J segment 0 bases; nucleotides outside the gene matches: 7. The germline V gene encodes CDR1 MGHRA and CDR2 YSYEKL. There are 16 residues in the CDR3. The CDR3 loop is CASSRHRDRASYEQYF. The CDR3 DNA reads TGCGCCAGCAGCCGGCACCGGGACAGGGCCTCCTACGAGCAGTACTTC.

The chain couples TRBV9 to TRBJ1-3; 8 bases are shared with TRBD1. Trimming took 7 bases from V and 5 from J; bases not matched to a gene: 5. Germline lookup yields CDR1 SGDLS and CDR2 YYNGEE. The CDR3 contains 13 residues. The CDR3 coding sequence is TGTGCCAGCGCCGGGACAGGAAGAAACACCATATATTTT. Translation gives CASAGTGRNTIYF.

The genes are TRBV19 and TRBJ1-5; D is unresolved. Germline V gene lookup returns CDR1 LNHDA and CDR2 SQIVND (reference sequence). The CDR3 contains 12 residues. Trimming took 6 bases from V and 4 from J, leaving 7 bases between them. Here the CDR3 DNA reads TGTGCCAGTAGCAAAGGGAATCAGCCCCAGCATTTT. Amino acid sequence: CASSKGNQPQHF.

This clone appeared a few times. The rearrangement links TRBV24-1 to TRBJ2-2; 10 bases map to TRBD1. Looked up from germline, CDR1 is KGHDR and CDR2 is SFDVKD. This CDR3 has 17 residues. The J segment lost 1 base and the V segment lost 4 bases, leaving 5 bases of the junction unmatched. The CDR3 spells CATSDPRTGGNTGELFF. The CDR3, as DNA: TGTGCCACCAGTGACCCAAGGACAGGGGGGAACACCGGGGAGCTGTTTTTT.

This clone was seen a single time. V is TRBV6-2 or TRBV6-3 and J is TRBJ2-7, with TRBD1 as a possible D gene (6 bases). Germline lookup yields CDR1 MNHEY and CDR2 SVGEGT. V lost 2 bases and J lost 3, with 32 bases in between. The length of the CDR3 is 21 residues. The CDR3 DNA sequence: TGTGCCAGCAGTTACGCGAGCCACACTCCGGACAGCCTCCGTTCCTACTACGAGCAGTACTTC. Residues: CASSYASHTPDSLRSYYEQYF.